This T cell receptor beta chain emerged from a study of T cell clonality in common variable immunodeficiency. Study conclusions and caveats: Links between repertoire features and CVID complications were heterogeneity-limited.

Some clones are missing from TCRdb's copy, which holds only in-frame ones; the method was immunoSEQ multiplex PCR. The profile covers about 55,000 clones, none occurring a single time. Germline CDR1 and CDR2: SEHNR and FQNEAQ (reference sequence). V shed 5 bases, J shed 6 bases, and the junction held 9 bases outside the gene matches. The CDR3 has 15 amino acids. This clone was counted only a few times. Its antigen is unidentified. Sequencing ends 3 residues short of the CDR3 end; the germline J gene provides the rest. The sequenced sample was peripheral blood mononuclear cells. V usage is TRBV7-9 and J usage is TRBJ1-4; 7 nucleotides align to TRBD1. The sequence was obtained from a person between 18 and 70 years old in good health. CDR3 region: CASSERQGTDEKLFF. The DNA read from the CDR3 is TGTGCCAGCAGCGAACGACAGGGTACGGATGAAAAA.